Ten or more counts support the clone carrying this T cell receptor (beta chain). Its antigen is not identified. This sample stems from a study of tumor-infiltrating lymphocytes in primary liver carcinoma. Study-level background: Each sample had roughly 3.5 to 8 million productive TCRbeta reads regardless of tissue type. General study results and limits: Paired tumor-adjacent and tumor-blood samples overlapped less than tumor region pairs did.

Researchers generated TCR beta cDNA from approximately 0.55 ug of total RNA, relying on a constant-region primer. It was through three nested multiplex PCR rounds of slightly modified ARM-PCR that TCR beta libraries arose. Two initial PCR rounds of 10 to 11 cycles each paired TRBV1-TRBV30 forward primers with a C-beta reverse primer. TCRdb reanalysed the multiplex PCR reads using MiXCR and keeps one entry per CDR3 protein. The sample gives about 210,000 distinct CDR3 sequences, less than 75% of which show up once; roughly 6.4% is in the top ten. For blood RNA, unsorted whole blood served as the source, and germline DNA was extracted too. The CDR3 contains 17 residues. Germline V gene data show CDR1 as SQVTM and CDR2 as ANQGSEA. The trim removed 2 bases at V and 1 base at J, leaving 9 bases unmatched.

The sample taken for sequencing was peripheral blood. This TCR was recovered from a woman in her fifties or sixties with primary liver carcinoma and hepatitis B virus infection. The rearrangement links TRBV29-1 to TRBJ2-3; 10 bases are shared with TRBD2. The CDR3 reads CSVEPTGLAERTDTQYF. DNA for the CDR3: TGCAGCGTTGAACCTACCGGACTAGCGGAGCGCACAGATACGCAGTATTTT.